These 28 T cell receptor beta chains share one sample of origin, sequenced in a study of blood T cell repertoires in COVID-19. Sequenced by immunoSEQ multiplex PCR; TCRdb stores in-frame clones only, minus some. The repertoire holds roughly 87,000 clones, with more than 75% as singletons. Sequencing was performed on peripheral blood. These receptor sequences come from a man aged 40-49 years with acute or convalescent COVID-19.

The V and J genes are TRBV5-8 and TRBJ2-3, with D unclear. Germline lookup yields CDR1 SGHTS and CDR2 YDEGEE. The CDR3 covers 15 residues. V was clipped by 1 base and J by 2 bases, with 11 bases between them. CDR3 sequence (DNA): TGTGCCAGCAGCTTGAGCCTTCGTCACACAGATACGCAGTATTTT. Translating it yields CASSLSLRHTDTQYF.

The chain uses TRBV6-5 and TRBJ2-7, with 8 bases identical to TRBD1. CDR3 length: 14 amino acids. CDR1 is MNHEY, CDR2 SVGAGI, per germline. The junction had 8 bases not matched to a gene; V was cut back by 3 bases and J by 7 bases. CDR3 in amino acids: CASSYSRGPGEQYF. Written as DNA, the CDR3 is TGTGCCAGCAGTTATAGCAGGGGGCCAGGGGAGCAGTACTTC.

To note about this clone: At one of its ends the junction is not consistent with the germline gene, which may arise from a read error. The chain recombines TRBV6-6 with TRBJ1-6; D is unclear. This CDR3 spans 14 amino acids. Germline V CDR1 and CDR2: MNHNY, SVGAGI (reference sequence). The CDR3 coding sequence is TGTGCCAGCAGTTATATCTCCTTTAATTCACCCCTCCACTTT. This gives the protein CASSYISFNSPLHF.

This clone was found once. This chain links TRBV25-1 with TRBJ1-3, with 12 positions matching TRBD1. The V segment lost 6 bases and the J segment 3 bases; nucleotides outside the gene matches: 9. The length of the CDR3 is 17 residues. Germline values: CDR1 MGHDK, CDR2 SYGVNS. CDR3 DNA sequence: TGTGCCAGCAGGTCGAGGGGACAGGGGGCTGATGGAAACACCATATATTTT. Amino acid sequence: CASRSRGQGADGNTIYF.

The CDR3 loop is CASSLGFSGTGNTIYF. The CDR3 DNA follows: TGCGCCAGCAGCTTGGGGTTCTCCGGTACTGGAAACACCATATATTTT. The chain recombines TRBV5-1 with TRBJ1-3; D unresolved. Germline V lookup: CDR1 SGHRS, CDR2 YFSETQ. CDR3 length: 16 residues. The V end lost 0 bases, the J end lost 2 bases, and 12 bases lay between the germline ends.

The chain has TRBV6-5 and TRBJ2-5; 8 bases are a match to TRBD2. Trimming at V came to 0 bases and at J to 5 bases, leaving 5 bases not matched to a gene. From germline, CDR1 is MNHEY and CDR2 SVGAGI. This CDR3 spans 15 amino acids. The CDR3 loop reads CASSYSGLETETQYF. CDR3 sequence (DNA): TGTGCCAGCAGTTACTCGGGACTAGAGACGGAGACCCAGTACTTC.

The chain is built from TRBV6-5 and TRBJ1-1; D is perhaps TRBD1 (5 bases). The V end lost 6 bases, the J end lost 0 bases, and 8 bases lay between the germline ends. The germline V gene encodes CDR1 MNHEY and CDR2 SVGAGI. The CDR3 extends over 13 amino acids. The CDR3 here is CASRQGMNTEAFF. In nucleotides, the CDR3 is TGTGCCAGCAGGCAGGGTATGAACACTGAAGCTTTCTTT.

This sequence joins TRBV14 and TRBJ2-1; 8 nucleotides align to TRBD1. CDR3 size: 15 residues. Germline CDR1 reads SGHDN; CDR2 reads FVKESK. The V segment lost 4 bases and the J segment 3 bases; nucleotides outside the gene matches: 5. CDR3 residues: CASSPQGANYNEQFF. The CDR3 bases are TGTGCCAGCAGCCCCCAGGGGGCGAACTACAATGAGCAGTTCTTC.

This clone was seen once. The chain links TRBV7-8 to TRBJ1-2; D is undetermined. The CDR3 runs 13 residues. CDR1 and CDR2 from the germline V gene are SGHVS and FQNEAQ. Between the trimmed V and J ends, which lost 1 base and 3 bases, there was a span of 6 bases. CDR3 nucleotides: TGTGCCAGCAGCTTAGAAGCTGACTATGGCTACACCTTC. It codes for CASSLEADYGYTF.

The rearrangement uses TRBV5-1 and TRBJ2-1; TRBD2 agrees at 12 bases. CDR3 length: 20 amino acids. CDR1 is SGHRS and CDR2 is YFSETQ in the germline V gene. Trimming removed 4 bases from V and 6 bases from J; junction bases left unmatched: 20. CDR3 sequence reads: CASSIGRQTYGTSGFNEQFF. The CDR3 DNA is TGCGCCAGCAGCATCGGAAGACAGACATACGGGACTAGCGGGTTCAATGAGCAGTTCTTC.

CDR3 DNA: TGTGCCAGCAGCTTATACCTAGCGGGTTTAAGCGAGCAGTACTTC. This encodes CASSLYLAGLSEQYF. This sequence joins TRBV11-2 and TRBJ2-7, with 8 bases fitting TRBD2. The V segment lost 2 bases and the J segment 6 bases; nucleotides outside the gene matches: 9. There are 15 residues in the CDR3. Germline assignment: CDR1 SGHAT and CDR2 FQNNGV. Filled out from reference TRBV11-2 and TRBJ2-7, the complete variable domain reads EAGVAQSPRYKIIEKRQSVAFWCNPISGHATLYWYQQILGQGPKLLIQFQNNGVVDDSQLPKDRFSAERLKGVDSTLKIQPAKLEDSAVYLCASSLYLAGLSEQYFGPGTRLTVT.

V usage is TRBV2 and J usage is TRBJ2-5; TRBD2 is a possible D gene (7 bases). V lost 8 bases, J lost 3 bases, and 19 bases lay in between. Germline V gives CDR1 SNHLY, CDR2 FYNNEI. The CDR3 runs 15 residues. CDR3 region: CASQTGTNREETQYF. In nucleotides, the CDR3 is TGTGCCAGCCAGACCGGGACTAACAGGGAAGAGACCCAGTACTTC.

In DNA, the CDR3 is TGTGCCAGCAGTGAGGGACAGTGGAACACTGAAGCTTTCTTT. Translation: CASSEGQWNTEAFF. The chain links TRBV2 to TRBJ1-1; 7 bases agree with TRBD1. CDR3 length equals 14 residues. In germline, CDR1 is SNHLY, CDR2 FYNNEI. Germline trimming cut 3 bases from V and 1 base from J; bases unmatched to any gene: 2.

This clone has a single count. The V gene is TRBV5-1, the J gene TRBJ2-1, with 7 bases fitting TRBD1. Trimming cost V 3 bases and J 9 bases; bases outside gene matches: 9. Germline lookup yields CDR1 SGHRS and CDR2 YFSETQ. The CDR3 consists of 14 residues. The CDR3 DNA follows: TGCGCCAGCAGCTGGGGCAGGGGGATGGTTGAGCAGTTCTTC. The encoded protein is CASSWGRGMVEQFF.

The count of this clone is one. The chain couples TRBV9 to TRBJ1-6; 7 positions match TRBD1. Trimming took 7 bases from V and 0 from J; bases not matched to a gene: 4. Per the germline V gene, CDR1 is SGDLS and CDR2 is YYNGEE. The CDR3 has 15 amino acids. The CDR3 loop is CASATGSSYNSPLHF. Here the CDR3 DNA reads TGTGCCAGCGCGACAGGGAGCTCCTATAATTCACCCCTCCACTTT. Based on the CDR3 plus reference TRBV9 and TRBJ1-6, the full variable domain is DSGVTQTPKHLITATGQRVTLRCSPRSGDLSVYWYQQSLDQGLQFLIQYYNGEERAKGNILERFSAQQFPDLHSELNLSSLELGDSALYFCASATGSSYNSPLHFGNGTRLTVT.

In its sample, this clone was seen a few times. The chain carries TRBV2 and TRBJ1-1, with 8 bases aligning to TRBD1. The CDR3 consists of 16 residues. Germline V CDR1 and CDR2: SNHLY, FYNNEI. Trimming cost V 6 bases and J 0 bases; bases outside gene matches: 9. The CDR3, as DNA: TGTGCCAGCAGGATAGGGACAGGCGACATGAACACTGAAGCTTTCTTT. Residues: CASRIGTGDMNTEAFF.

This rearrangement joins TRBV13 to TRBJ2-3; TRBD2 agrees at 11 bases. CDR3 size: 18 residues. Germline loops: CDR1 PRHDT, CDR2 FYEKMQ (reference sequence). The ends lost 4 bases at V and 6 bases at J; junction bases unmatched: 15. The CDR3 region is CASSSGNTRLAGSDTQYF. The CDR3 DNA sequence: TGTGCCAGCAGCTCCGGCAATACCAGACTAGCGGGGTCGGATACGCAGTATTTT.

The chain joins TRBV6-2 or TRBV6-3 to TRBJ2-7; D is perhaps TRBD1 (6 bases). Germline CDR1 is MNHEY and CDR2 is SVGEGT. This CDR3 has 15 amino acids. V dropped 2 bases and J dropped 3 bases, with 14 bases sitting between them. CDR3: CASSYPQDRRYEQYF. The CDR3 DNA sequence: TGTGCCAGCAGTTACCCCCAAGACAGGCGCTACGAGCAGTACTTC.

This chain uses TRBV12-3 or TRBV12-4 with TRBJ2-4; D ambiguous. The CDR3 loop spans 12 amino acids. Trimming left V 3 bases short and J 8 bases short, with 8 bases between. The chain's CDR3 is CASSLSSDIQYF. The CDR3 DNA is TGTGCCAGCAGTTTGAGCTCTGACATTCAGTACTTC.

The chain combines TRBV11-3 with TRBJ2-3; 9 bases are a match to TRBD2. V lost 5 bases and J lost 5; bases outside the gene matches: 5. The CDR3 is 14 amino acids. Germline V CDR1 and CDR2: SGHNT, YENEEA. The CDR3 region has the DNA TGTGCCAGCAGCCGCAGCGGGGGGTTAGATACGCAGTATTTT. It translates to CASSRSGGLDTQYF. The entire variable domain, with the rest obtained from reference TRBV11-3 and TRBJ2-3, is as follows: EAGVVQSPRYKIIEKKQPVAFWCNPISGHNTLYWYLQNLGQGPELLIRYENEEAVDDSQLPKDRFSAERLKGVDSTLKIQPAELGDSAVYLCASSRSGGLDTQYFGPGTRLTVL.

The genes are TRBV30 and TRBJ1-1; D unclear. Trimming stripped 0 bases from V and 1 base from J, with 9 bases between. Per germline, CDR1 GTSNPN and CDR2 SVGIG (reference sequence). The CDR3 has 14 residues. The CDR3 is CAWSVVGGNTEAFF. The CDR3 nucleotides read TGTGCCTGGAGTGTAGTAGGCGGGAACACTGAAGCTTTCTTT.

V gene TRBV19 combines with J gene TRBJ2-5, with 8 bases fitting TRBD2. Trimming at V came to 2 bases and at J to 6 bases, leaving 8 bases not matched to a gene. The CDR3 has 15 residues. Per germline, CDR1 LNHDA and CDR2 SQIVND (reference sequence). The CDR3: CASSITGRGGKTQYF. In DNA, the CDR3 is TGTGCCAGTAGTATAACGGGTCGCGGGGGGAAGACCCAGTACTTC.

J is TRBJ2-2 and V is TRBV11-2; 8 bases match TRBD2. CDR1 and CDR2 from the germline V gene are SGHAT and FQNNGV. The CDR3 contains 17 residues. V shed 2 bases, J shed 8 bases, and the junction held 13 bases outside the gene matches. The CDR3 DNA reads TGTGCCAGCAGCTTAAACGGCGGGAGGATCTGGGAGGGGGAGCTGTTTTTT. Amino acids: CASSLNGGRIWEGELFF.

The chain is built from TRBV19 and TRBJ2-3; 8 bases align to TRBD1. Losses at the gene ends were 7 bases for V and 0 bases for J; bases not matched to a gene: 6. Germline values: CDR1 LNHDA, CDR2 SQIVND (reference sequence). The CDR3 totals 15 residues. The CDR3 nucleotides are TGTGCCAGTACCCAGGGGGACAGGAGCACAGATACGCAGTATTTT. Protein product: CASTQGDRSTDTQYF.

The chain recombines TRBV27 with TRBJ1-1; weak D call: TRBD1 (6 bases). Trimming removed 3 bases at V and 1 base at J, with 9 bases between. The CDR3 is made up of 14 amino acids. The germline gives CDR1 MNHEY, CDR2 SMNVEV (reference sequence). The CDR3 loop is CASSLTGPNTEAFF. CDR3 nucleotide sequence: TGTGCCAGCAGTTTGACAGGTCCGAACACTGAAGCTTTCTTT.

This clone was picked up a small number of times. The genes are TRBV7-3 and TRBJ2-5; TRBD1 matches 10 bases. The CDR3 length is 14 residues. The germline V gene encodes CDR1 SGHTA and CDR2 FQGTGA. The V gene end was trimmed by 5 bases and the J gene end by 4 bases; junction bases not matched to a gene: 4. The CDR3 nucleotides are TGTGCCAGCAGCCCGACAGGGGGCACAGAGACCCAGTACTTC. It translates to CASSPTGGTETQYF.

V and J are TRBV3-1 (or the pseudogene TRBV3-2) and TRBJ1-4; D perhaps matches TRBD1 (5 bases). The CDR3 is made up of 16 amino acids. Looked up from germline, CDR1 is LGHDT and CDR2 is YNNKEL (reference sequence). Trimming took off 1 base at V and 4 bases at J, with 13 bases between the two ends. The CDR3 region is CASSQGFQGLNEKLFF. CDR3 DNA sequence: TGTGCCAGCAGCCAAGGATTTCAGGGACTTAATGAAAAACTGTTTTTT.

The CDR3 loop is CASSSIIQRDEAFF. The CDR3 DNA reads as TGTGCCAGCAGCTCAATAATCCAGCGAGATGAAGCTTTCTTT. The chain combines TRBV5-4 with TRBJ1-1; no clear D gene. V lost 3 bases and J 7 bases, leaving 16 bases between the germline ends. CDR3 length: 14 residues. Per germline, CDR1 SGHNT and CDR2 YYREEE (reference sequence). The full variable domain, rest sourced from reference TRBV5-4 and TRBJ1-1, is ETGVTQSPTHLIKTRGQQVTLRCSSQSGHNTVSWYQQALGQGPQFIFQYYREEENGRGNFPPRFSGLQFPNYSSELNVNALELDDSALYLCASSSIIQRDEAFFGQGTRLTVV.